Below, 17 T cell receptor beta chains from the same sample are listed, as sequenced in a study of memory CD4+ T cells and cytomegalovirus serostatus. The sort gate was single viable CD3+CD4+CD8-CD45RO+ cells for memory CD4+ T cells. The assay was immunoSEQ multiplex PCR, and TCRdb's table has in-frame clones only and misses some. The sample has about 52,000 clones, around 80% seen once. Sequencing was done on a sample of memory CD4+ T cells from blood. These receptors were taken from an adult in good health and CMV-seropositive.

This clone was seen once. V and J are TRBV7-9 and TRBJ1-4, with D perhaps TRBD1 (5 bases). The V and J ends lost 6 bases and 5 bases respectively, with 25 bases between them. From germline, CDR1 is SEHNR and CDR2 FQNEAQ (reference sequence). The CDR3 is made up of 18 amino acids. DNA of the CDR3: TGTGCCAGCAGTTCCGCGCGGGGCCCGAGAAGTAAAAATGAAAAACTGTTTTTT. This gives the protein CASSSARGPRSKNEKLFF.

The rearrangement links TRBV5-1 to TRBJ2-5; 10 nucleotides align to TRBD1. Germline V gene data show CDR1 as SGHRS and CDR2 as YFSETQ. V was clipped by 5 bases and J by 5 bases; unmatched bases: 9. This CDR3 spans 15 amino acids. CDR3 coding DNA: TGCGCCAGCAGTCCCCGGGACAGGGGACGCGAGACCCAGTACTTC. Its protein product is CASSPRDRGRETQYF.

This clone is classed as medium-sized. The chain uses TRBV6-6 and TRBJ2-2; D gene uncertain. Trimming took 6 bases from V and 0 from J, leaving 14 bases between them. The CDR3 loop spans 16 amino acids. Germline assignment: CDR1 MNHNY and CDR2 SVGAGI (reference sequence). The CDR3 DNA is TGTGCCAGCAGAATGGACGGTAACCCGAACACCGGGGAGCTGTTTTTT. It specifies CASRMDGNPNTGELFF.

The chain joins TRBV9 to TRBJ2-2; TRBD2 is a possible D gene (7 bases). CDR3 length: 16 residues. Germline V gene sequence: CDR1 SGDLS, CDR2 YYNGEE. The V end was cut by 3 bases, the J end by 7 bases, with 19 bases between. The CDR3 DNA is TGTGCCAGCAGCGAACTCAAGGGGGGGGCGGTCGGGGAGCTGTTTTTT. Translating gives CASSELKGGAVGELFF.

The chain is built from TRBV15 and TRBJ2-5; TRBD1 aligns across 8 bases. Germline values: CDR1 LNHNV, CDR2 YYDKDF (reference sequence). CDR3 size: 15 residues. After removal of 0 bases from V and 5 bases from J, the junction contained 5 bases not matched to a gene. Here the CDR3 DNA reads TGTGCCACCAGCAGAGAAAGGACAGGGTTGGAGACCCAGTACTTC. The encoded protein is CATSRERTGLETQYF. Full variable domain (outside the CDR3, taken from reference TRBV15 and TRBJ2-5): DAMVIQNPRYQVTQFGKPVTLSCSQTLNHNVMYWYQQKSSQAPKLLFHYYDKDFNNEADTPDNFQSRRPNTSFCFLDIRSPGLGDTAMYLCATSRERTGLETQYFGPGTRLLVL.

The rearrangement links TRBV6-1 to TRBJ1-3; no firm D call. The CDR3 loop spans 15 amino acids. Per the germline V gene, CDR1 is MNHNS and CDR2 is SASEGT. V lost 8 bases and J lost 0, with 14 bases in between. The CDR3 coding sequence is TGTGCCAGCGTTGAAGGACGTTACTCTGGAAACACCATATATTTT. It encodes CASVEGRYSGNTIYF.

The chain joins TRBV6-1 to TRBJ2-1; D is perhaps TRBD1 or TRBD2 (5 bases each). Trimming shortened V by 10 bases and J by 4 bases, and 20 bases separated the two germline ends. Per the germline V gene, CDR1 is MNHNS and CDR2 is SASEGT. The CDR3 is made up of 15 amino acids. The CDR3 nucleotides are TGTGCCAACGGGAACTCGGGACGCGGGTACAATGAGCAGTTCTTC. It encodes CANGNSGRGYNEQFF.

The chain has TRBV19 and TRBJ1-5; no clear D. The CDR3 loop spans 14 amino acids. V was shortened by 7 bases and J by 5 bases, with 15 bases between the two germline ends. CDR1 is LNHDA and CDR2 is SQIVND in the germline V gene (reference sequence). The CDR3 here is CASNRGHHDQPQHF. CDR3 bases: TGTGCCAGTAATAGAGGGCACCACGATCAGCCCCAGCATTTT.

The V and J genes are TRBV11-2 and TRBJ2-1; 9 positions agree with TRBD2. Germline CDR1 reads SGHAT; CDR2 reads FQNNGV. CDR3 length: 15 amino acids. V trimming: 5 bases; J trimming: 8 bases; junction bases outside the gene matches: 10. Written as DNA, the CDR3 is TGTGCCAGCAGCCACTATCGGGGACTAGCTTATGAGCAGTTCTTC. Its translation: CASSHYRGLAYEQFF.

This clone was picked up one time. The chain has TRBV10-3 and TRBJ2-3; D assignment may be TRBD1 or TRBD2 (6 bases each). V lost 5 bases to trimming and J lost 1 base, with 13 bases between them. This CDR3 spans 15 amino acids. CDR1 and CDR2 (germline): ENHRY, SYGVKD. This CDR3 reads CAISPGGPRTDTQYF. CDR3 bases: TGTGCCATCAGTCCCGGGGGCCCGCGCACAGATACGCAGTATTTT.

Notes on this clone: Being one base from a much bigger clone, this may be a read error. Other DNA variants within this sample encode the same CDR3. The rearrangement uses TRBV7-9 and TRBJ1-6; 9 bases match TRBD1. In germline, CDR1 is SEHNR, CDR2 FQNEAQ (reference sequence). The CDR3 totals 16 residues. CDR3 in amino acids: CASSLGQGFANSPLHF. CDR3 DNA: TGTGCCAGCAGTCTCGGACAGGGGTTCGCAAATTCACCTCTCCACTTT.

V and J are TRBV10-1 and TRBJ2-1; 10 nucleotides line up with TRBD1. V dropped 3 bases and J dropped 8; count of bases not matched to a gene: 7. Germline V lookup: CDR1 WNHNN, CDR2 SYGVQD (reference sequence). This CDR3 has 15 amino acids. The CDR3 sequence: CASSEPGTGVDEQFF. CDR3 nucleotide sequence: TGCGCCAGCAGTGAACCCGGGACAGGGGTGGATGAGCAGTTCTTC.

The sample holds one count of this clone. This chain links TRBV19 with TRBJ1-3; D possibly corresponds to TRBD1 (6 bases). The CDR3 contains 15 residues. Germline lookup yields CDR1 LNHDA and CDR2 SQIVND (reference sequence). The V end was cut by 6 bases, the J end by 0 bases, with 12 bases between. CDR3 loop: CASSRRTVSGNTIYF. CDR3 nucleotide sequence: TGTGCCAGTAGCCGAAGGACAGTCTCTGGAAACACCATATATTTT.

This clone was found once. The chain joins TRBV7-3 to TRBJ2-1; 9 nucleotides align to TRBD2. Germline CDR1 reads SGHTA; CDR2 reads FQGTGA. This CDR3 region has 17 residues. The V segment lost 0 bases and the J segment 7 bases; nucleotides outside the gene matches: 10. DNA for the CDR3: TGTGCCAGCAGCTTAACGGTTGATAGCGGGAGACGAAATGAGCAGTTCTTC. Its protein product is CASSLTVDSGRRNEQFF. The entire variable domain, with the rest obtained from reference TRBV7-3 and TRBJ2-1, is as follows: GAGVSQTPSNKVTEKGKYVELRCDPISGHTALYWYRQSLGQGPEFLIYFQGTGAADDSGLPNDRFFAVRPEGSVSTLKIQRTERGDSAVYLCASSLTVDSGRRNEQFFGPGTRLTVL.

The V gene is TRBV7-2, the J gene TRBJ1-4; D is perhaps TRBD1 (5 bases). CDR1 and CDR2 (germline): SGHTA, FQGNSA. The CDR3 runs 16 residues. Trimming cost V 1 base and J 5 bases, with 14 bases left between them. CDR3: CASSLGGGTGNEKLFF. In nucleotides, the CDR3 is TGTGCCAGCAGCTTAGGGGGGGGGACGGGAAATGAAAAACTGTTTTTT.

This sequence joins TRBV6-1 and TRBJ2-7; weak D call: TRBD1 (5 bases). The germline V and J ends were trimmed by 1 base and 3 bases, with 10 bases remaining between them. Germline CDR1 and CDR2: MNHNS and SASEGT. The CDR3 sequence is 14 residues long. CDR3 coding DNA: TGTGCCAGCAGTGAAGGGGCAGGGAACTACGAGCAGTACTTC. Residues: CASSEGAGNYEQYF.

This chain connects TRBV6-5 to TRBJ2-5; D is uncertain. CDR1 and CDR2 (germline): MNHEY, SVGAGI. V was clipped by 6 bases and J by 4 bases, with 18 bases between them. CDR3 length: 15 amino acids. CDR3 nucleotides: TGTGCCAGCAGGGCTCGAACGGCGTGGGGAGAGACCCAGTACTTC. Translated, it gives CASRARTAWGETQYF.